This TCR beta chain is from a study of persistence of HIV-infected CD4 T cells. The stimulus was an HIV-1 Gag 15-mer peptide pool, roughly 1 ug/peptide/mL. Sorted nonresponding memory CD4+ T cells were CD40L-negative, CD69-negative, CD45RO-high. The libraries were made with immunoSEQ version 4 in survey mode. Generated by immunoSEQ multiplex PCR, the TCRdb table keeps only in-frame clones and is missing some. The table has 35,000 or so clones, around 85% seen once. On this clone: Its antigen remains unidentified.

The V gene's germline CDR1 is LNHDA and CDR2 SQIVND (reference sequence). The CDR3 loop spans 15 amino acids. Trimming took 5 bases from V and 0 from J, leaving 12 bases between them. The chain is built from TRBV19 and TRBJ2-3; no firm D call. The sample was cultured CD4+ T cells from PBMCs, taken from a patient who received antiretroviral therapy. The TCR sequence derives from an adult with HIV. The donor label of this sample is uncertain. CDR3 DNA sequence: TGTGCCAGTAGTGTCGCTTCTTATAGCACAGATACGCAGTATTTT. Translating it yields CASSVASYSTDTQYF.